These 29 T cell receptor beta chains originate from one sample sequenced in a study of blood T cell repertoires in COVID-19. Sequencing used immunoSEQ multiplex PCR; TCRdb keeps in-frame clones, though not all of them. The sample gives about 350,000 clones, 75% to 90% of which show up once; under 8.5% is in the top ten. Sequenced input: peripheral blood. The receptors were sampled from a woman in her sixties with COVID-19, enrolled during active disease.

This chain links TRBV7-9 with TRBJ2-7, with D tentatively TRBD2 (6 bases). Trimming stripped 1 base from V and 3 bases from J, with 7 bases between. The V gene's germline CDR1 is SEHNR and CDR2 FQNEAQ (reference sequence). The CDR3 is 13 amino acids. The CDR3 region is CASSLVSGYEQYF. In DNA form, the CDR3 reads TGTGCCAGCAGCTTAGTTAGCGGCTACGAGCAGTACTTC.

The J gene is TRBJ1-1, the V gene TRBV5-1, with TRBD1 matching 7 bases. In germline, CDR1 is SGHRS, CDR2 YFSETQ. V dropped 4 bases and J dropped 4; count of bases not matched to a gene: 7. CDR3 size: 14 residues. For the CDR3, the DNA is TGCGCCAGCAGCGTCGACAGGGCCATCACTGAAGCTTTCTTT. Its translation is CASSVDRAITEAFF.

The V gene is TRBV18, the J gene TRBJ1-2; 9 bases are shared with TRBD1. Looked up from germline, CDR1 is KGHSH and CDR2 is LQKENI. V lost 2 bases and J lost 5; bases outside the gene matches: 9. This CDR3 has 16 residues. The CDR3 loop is CASSPTGGDGPYGYTF. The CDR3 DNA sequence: TGTGCCAGCTCACCAACAGGGGGCGACGGCCCTTATGGCTACACCTTC.

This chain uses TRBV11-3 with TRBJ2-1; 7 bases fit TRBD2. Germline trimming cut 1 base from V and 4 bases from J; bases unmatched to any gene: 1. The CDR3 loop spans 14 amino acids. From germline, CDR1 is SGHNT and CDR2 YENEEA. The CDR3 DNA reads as TGTGCCAGCAGCTTAGCGGGGGGATACAATGAGCAGTTCTTC. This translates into CASSLAGGYNEQFF. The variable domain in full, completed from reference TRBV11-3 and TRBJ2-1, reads EAGVVQSPRYKIIEKKQPVAFWCNPISGHNTLYWYLQNLGQGPELLIRYENEEAVDDSQLPKDRFSAERLKGVDSTLKIQPAELGDSAVYLCASSLAGGYNEQFFGPGTRLTVL.

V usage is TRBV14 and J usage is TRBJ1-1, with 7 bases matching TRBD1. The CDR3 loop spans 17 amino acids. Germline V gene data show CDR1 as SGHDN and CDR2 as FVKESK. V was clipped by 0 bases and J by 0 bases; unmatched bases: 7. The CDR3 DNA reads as TGTGCCAGCAGCCAAGAAGGAGACAGGGCAATGAACACTGAAGCTTTCTTT. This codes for CASSQEGDRAMNTEAFF.

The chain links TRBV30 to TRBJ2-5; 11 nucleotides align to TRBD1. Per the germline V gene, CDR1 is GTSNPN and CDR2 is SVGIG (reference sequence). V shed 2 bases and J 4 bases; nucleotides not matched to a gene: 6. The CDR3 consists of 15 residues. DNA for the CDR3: TGTGCCTGGAGTATGGGACAGGGGGGACGAGAGACCCAGTACTTC. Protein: CAWSMGQGGRETQYF.

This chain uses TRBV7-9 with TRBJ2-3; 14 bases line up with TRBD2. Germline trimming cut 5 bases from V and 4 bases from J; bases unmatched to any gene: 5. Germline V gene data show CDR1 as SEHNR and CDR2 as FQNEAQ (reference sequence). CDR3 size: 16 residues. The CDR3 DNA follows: TGTGCCAGCAGCCCCAAGACTAGCGGGGGGGCAGATACGCAGTATTTT. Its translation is CASSPKTSGGADTQYF. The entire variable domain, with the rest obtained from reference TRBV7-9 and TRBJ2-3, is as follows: DTGVSQNPRHKITKRGQNVTFRCDPISEHNRLYWYRQTLGQGPEFLTYFQNEAQLEKSRLLSDRFSAERPKGSFSTLEIQRTEQGDSAMYLCASSPKTSGGADTQYFGPGTRLTVL.

The DNA of the CDR3 is TGTGCCAGCAGCTTAGAAAGGGTCGCTAGGACTACCAGGGATACGCAGTATTTT. Protein sequence: CASSLERVARTTRDTQYF. The V and J genes are TRBV7-6 and TRBJ2-3; perhaps TRBD2 as D (6 bases). V shed 1 base and J shed 6 bases, with 23 bases lying between them. Per germline, CDR1 SGHVS and CDR2 FNYEAQ. The length of the CDR3 is 18 residues.

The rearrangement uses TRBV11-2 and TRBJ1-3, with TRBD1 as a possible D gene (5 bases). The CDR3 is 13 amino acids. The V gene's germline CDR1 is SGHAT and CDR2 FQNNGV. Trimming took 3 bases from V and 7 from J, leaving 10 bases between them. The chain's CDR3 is CASSFVGGNTIYF. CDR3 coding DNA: TGTGCCAGCAGCTTTGTGGGGGGGAACACCATATATTTT.

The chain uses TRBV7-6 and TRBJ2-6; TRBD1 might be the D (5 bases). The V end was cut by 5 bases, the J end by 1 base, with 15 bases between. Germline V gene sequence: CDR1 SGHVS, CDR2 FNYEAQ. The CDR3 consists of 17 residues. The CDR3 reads CASSPRVQGSGANVLTF. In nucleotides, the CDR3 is TGTGCCAGCAGCCCCCGGGTTCAGGGATCTGGGGCCAACGTCCTGACTTTC.

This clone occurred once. CDR3: CASSLVAGQSGNLRETQYF. The CDR3 coding sequence is TGTGCCAGCAGCCTTGTAGCGGGGCAGTCGGGTAACCTTCGGGAGACCCAGTACTTC. V and J are TRBV11-2 and TRBJ2-5, with 8 bases lining up with TRBD2. The J segment lost 5 bases and the V segment lost 5 bases, leaving 22 bases of the junction unmatched. Germline CDR1 is SGHAT and CDR2 is FQNNGV. The CDR3 spans 19 residues.

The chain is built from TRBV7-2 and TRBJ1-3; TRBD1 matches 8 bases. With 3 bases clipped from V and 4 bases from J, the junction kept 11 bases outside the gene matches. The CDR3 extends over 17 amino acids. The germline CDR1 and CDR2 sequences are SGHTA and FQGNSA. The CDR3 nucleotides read TGTGCCAGCAGCTTGCAGGGGGCGGAGGTCGAAGGAAACACCATATATTTT. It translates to CASSLQGAEVEGNTIYF.

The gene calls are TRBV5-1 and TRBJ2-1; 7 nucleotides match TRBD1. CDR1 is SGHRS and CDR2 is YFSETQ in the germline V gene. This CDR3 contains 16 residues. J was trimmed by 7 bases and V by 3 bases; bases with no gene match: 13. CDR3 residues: CASSSAYPGQLNEQFF. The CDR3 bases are TGCGCCAGCAGCTCAGCATACCCGGGACAGCTAAATGAGCAGTTCTTC. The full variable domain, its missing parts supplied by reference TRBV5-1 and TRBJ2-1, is KAGVTQTPRYLIKTRGQQVTLSCSPISGHRSVSWYQQTPGQGLQFLFEYFSETQRNKGNFPGRFSGRQFSNSRSEMNVSTLELGDSALYLCASSSAYPGQLNEQFFGPGTRLTVL.

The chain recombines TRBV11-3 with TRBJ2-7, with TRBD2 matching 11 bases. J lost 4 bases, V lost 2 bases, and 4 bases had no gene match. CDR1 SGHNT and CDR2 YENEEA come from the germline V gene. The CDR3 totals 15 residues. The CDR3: CASSLLGTSGYEQYF. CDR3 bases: TGTGCCAGCAGCTTACTCGGGACTAGCGGATACGAGCAGTACTTC.

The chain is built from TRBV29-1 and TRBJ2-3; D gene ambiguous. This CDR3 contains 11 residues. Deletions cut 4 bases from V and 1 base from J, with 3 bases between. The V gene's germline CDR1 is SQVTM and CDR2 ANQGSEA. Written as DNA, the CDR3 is TGCAGCGTTGCTGGCACAGATACGCAGTATTTT. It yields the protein CSVAGTDTQYF.

In nucleotides, the CDR3 is TGTGCCAGCAGCTTAGTTCTAAGTGCCCTCCACTTT. This codes for CASSLVLSALHF. J is TRBJ1-6 and V is TRBV7-8; D is undetermined. Germline-derived CDR1 and CDR2 are SGHVS and FQNEAQ. V was shortened by 1 base and J by 14 bases, with 9 bases between the two germline ends. The CDR3 totals 12 residues.

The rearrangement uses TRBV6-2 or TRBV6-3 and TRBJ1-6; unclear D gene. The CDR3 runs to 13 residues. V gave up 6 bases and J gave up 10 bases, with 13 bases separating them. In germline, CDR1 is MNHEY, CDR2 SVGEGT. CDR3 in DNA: TGTGCCAGCAGCCCGACGACATCCTCACCCCTCCACTTT. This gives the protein CASSPTTSSPLHF.

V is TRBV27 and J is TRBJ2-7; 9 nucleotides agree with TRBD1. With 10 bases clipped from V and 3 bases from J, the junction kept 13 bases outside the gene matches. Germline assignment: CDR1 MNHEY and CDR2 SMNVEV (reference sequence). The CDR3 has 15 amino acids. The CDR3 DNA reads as TGTGCCACCCGCCTACAGGGGGCTTTTTTCTACGAGCAGTACTTC. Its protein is CATRLQGAFFYEQYF.

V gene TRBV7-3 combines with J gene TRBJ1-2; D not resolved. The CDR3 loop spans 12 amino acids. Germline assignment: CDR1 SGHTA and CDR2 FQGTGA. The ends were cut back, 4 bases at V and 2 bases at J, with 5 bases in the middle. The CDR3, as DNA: TGTGCCAGCAGCTCGGGGAACTATGGCTACACCTTC. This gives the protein CASSSGNYGYTF.

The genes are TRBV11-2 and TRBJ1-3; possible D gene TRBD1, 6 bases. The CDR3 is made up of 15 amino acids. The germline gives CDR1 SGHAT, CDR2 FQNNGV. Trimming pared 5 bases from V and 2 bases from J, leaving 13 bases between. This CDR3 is CASSRITGTGNTIYF. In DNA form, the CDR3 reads TGTGCCAGCAGCCGTATAACAGGGACTGGAAACACCATATATTTT. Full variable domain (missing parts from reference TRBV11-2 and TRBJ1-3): EAGVAQSPRYKIIEKRQSVAFWCNPISGHATLYWYQQILGQGPKLLIQFQNNGVVDDSQLPKDRFSAERLKGVDSTLKIQPAKLEDSAVYLCASSRITGTGNTIYFGEGSWLTVV.

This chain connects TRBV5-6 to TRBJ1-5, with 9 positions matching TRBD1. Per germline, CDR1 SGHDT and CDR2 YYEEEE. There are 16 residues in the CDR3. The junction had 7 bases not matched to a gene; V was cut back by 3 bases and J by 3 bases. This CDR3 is CASSSSTGGYNQPQHF. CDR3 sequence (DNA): TGTGCCAGCAGCTCATCGACAGGGGGTTACAATCAGCCCCAGCATTTT. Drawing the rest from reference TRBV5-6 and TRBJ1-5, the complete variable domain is DAGVTQSPTHLIKTRGQQVTLRCSPKSGHDTVSWYQQALGQGPQFIFQYYEEEERQRGNFPDRFSGHQFPNYSSELNVNALLLGDSALYLCASSSSTGGYNQPQHFGDGTRLSIL.

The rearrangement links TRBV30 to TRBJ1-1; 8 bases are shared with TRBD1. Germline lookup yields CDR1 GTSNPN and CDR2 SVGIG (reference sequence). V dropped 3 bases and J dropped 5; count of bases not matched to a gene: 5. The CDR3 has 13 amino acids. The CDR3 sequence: CAWSKQGGTEAFF. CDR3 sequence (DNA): TGTGCCTGGAGCAAACAGGGGGGGACTGAAGCTTTCTTT.

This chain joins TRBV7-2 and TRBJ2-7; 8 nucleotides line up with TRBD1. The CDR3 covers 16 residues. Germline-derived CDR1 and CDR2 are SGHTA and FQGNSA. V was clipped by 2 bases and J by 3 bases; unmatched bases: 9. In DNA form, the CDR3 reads TGTGCCAGCAGCTTATACGGGACAGGTTACCTCTACGAGCAGTACTTC. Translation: CASSLYGTGYLYEQYF.

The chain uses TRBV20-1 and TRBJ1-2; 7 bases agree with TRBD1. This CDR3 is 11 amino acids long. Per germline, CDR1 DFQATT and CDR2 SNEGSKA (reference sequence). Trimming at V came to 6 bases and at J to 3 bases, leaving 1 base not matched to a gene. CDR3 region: CSAGTDYGYTF. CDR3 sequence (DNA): TGCAGTGCCGGGACAGACTATGGCTACACCTTC.

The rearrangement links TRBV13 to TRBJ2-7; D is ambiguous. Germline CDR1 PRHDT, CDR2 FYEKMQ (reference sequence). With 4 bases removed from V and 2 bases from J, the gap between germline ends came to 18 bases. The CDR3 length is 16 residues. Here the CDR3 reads CASSSTPRSFAYEQYF. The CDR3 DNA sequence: TGTGCCAGCAGCTCAACCCCGAGGTCTTTCGCCTACGAGCAGTACTTC.

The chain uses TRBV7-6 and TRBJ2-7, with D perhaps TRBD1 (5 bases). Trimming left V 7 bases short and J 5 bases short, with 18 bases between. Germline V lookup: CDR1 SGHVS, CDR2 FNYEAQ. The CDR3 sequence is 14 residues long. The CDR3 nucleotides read TGTGCCAGCACCCCTCCTTTAGGGGATGACGAGCAGTACTTC. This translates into CASTPPLGDDEQYF. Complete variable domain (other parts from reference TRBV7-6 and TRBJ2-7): GAGVSQSPRYKVTKRGQDVALRCDPISGHVSLYWYRQALGQGPEFLTYFNYEAQQDKSGLPNDRFSAERPEGSISTLTIQRTEQRDSAMYRCASTPPLGDDEQYFGPGTRLTVT.

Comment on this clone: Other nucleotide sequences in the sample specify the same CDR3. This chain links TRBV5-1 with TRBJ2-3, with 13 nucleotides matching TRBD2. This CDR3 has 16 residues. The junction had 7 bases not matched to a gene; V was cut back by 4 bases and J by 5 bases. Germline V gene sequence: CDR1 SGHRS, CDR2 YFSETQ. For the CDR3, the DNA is TGCGCCAGCAGCCCTGGGACTAGCGGGGCAGGAGATACGCAGTATTTT. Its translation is CASSPGTSGAGDTQYF. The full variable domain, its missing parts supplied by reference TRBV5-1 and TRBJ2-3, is KAGVTQTPRYLIKTRGQQVTLSCSPISGHRSVSWYQQTPGQGLQFLFEYFSETQRNKGNFPGRFSGRQFSNSRSEMNVSTLELGDSALYLCASSPGTSGAGDTQYFGPGTRLTVL.

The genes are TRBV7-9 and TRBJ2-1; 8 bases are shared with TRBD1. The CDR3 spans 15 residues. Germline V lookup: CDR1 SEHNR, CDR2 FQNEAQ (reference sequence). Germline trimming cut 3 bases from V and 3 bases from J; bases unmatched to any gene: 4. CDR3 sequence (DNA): TGTGCCAGCAGCTTCGGGACAGGACTCTACAATGAGCAGTTCTTC. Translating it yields CASSFGTGLYNEQFF.

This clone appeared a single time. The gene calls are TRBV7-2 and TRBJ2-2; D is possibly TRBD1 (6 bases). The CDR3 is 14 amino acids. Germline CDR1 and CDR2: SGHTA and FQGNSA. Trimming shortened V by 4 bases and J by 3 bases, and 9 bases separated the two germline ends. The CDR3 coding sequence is TGTGCCAGCAGCTCGGACAGAGACACCGGGGAGCTGTTTTTT. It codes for CASSSDRDTGELFF.